This T cell receptor beta chain was identified in a study of glioma-infiltrating T cells after dendritic cell vaccination. On the study more broadly: Patients had newly diagnosed or recurrent glioblastoma and received dendritic cell vaccines. Monocyte-derived dendritic cells, cultured approximately seven days with IL-4 and GM-CSF, were pulsed with autologous tumor lysate.

The CDR3 covers 15 residues. Per the germline V gene, CDR1 is LNHDA and CDR2 is SQIVND (reference sequence). Trimming pared 5 bases from V and 0 bases from J, leaving 11 bases between. This clone has a handful of counts. Stated time point: after dendritic cell vaccination, including at tumor progression/relapse. All glioblastoma patients lacked an isocitrate dehydrogenase mutation. The primer mix had 60 V beta and 13 J beta primers. Generated by immunoSEQ multiplex PCR, the TCRdb table keeps only in-frame clones and is missing some. Counted here are roughly 100,000 clones, roughly 80% occurring once; the ten biggest clones make up 5.5% to 8%.

The sequencing here drew on blood, taken after dendritic cell vaccination. The chain employs TRBV19 and TRBJ1-5; D not certain. This sequence originates from a human donor with glioblastoma. CDR3 residues: CASSYPGGSNQPQHF. In DNA form, the CDR3 reads TGTGCCAGTAGTTATCCGGGAGGTAGCAATCAGCCCCAGCATTTT.